These 5 T cell receptor beta chains originate from one sample sequenced in a study of technical replicates of blood from a few donors. Sequencing was performed with immunoSEQ multiplex PCR; in TCRdb, only in-frame clones are kept and a portion is missing. Here the sample spans approximately 50,000 clones, 94% being singletons. Sequenced sample: T cells isolated from PBMCs. The receptors originated from a human donor in good health.

V usage is TRBV6-5 and J usage is TRBJ1-2, with D uncertain. The CDR3 totals 14 residues. Per germline, CDR1 MNHEY and CDR2 SVGAGI. V lost 5 bases and J 4 bases, leaving 14 bases between the germline ends. CDR3 residues: CASSPGIAFYGYTF. The CDR3 DNA follows: TGTGCCAGCAGTCCGGGAATAGCCTTCTATGGCTACACCTTC.

The chain uses TRBV28 and TRBJ1-4; D perhaps matches TRBD1 (5 bases). Per germline, CDR1 MDHEN and CDR2 SYDVKM. This CDR3 is built from 15 residues. Trimming removed 3 bases from V and 1 base from J, with 9 bases in between. CDR3 bases: TGTGCCAGCAGTTTGGGGGGGAGAACTAATGAAAAACTGTTTTTT. Translation gives CASSLGGRTNEKLFF.

The chain employs TRBV15 and TRBJ1-1; D gene ambiguous. Trimming stripped 5 bases from V and 3 bases from J, with 16 bases between. CDR3 length equals 15 residues. From germline, CDR1 is LNHNV and CDR2 YYDKDF (reference sequence). Here the CDR3 reads CATSRTSEGYTEAFF. CDR3 coding DNA: TGTGCCACCAGCCGGACTTCGGAGGGTTACACTGAAGCTTTCTTT.

The chain is built from TRBV28 and TRBJ2-3, with D perhaps TRBD2 (6 bases). V was clipped by 8 bases and J by 0 bases, with 15 bases between them. CDR1 is MDHEN and CDR2 is SYDVKM in the germline V gene. The CDR3 loop spans 15 amino acids. The CDR3 loop is CASLLRGTSTDTQYF. As DNA, the CDR3 is TGTGCCAGCCTGTTGCGGGGCACTAGCACAGATACGCAGTATTTT.

The table lists this clone with a count of one. The V and J genes are TRBV5-6 and TRBJ1-1; perhaps TRBD1 as D (5 bases). V was clipped by 4 bases and J by 3 bases, with 13 bases between them. Germline V gene data show CDR1 as SGHDT and CDR2 as YYEEEE. The length of the CDR3 is 14 residues. CDR3 sequence: CASSVTGSYTEAFF. The DNA for the CDR3 is TGTGCCAGCAGCGTAACAGGTTCCTACACTGAAGCTTTCTTT.